The clone carrying this TCR beta chain has just a few counts. The antigen is not known. The sample is drawn from a study of neurological immune-mediated disorders. Looking at the study overall: The roughly 34 patients with multiple sclerosis comprised roughly 30 relapsing-remitting cases and 3 secondary progressive cases.

General study points: A possible signature appeared as one related-CDR3 cluster, in which phylogenetic grouping placed the repertoires of 18 of 34 multiple sclerosis patients.

The CDR3 extends over 12 amino acids. Germline V gene lookup returns CDR1 SGDLS and CDR2 YYNGEE. Trimming cost V 3 bases and J 6 bases, with 10 bases left between them. A total of 2 million PBMCs stored at -80 degrees C provided the unsorted libraries. The cDNA was produced through 5'RACE with 10-nucleotide random UMIs. MiXCR, run by TCRdb on the 5' RACE reads, gives a single entry per CDR3 protein. The table has 120,000 or so distinct CDR3 sequences, roughly 3.2% seen once. This sequence joins TRBV9 and TRBJ2-7; possibly TRBD1 for D (5 bases). This TCR derives from a woman in her twenties or thirties with multiple sclerosis. Sequenced input: PBMCs. The CDR3 DNA is TGTGCCAGCAGCGGCCTAGGGGTCGAGCAGTACTTC. Its protein product is CASSGLGVEQYF.